Listed here are 12 T cell receptor beta chains from one sample, sequenced in a study of blood T cell repertoires in COVID-19. Repertoires were generated with immunoSEQ multiplex PCR, while TCRdb's copy carries only in-frame clones and drops some. The table shows about 110,000 clones, with around 89% occurring only once. Sequenced material: peripheral blood. The receptor set was obtained from a woman between 50 and 59 years old with acute or convalescent COVID-19.

The rearrangement links TRBV10-3 to TRBJ1-1, with TRBD1 matching over 10 bases. Germline V CDR1 and CDR2: ENHRY, SYGVKD. The CDR3 spans 15 residues. Trimming took 5 bases from V and 3 from J; bases not matched to a gene: 6. The CDR3 DNA reads TGTGCCATCAGTCTGGGACAGGGGACTCACACTGAAGCTTTCTTT. As protein: CAISLGQGTHTEAFF.

The V gene is TRBV18, the J gene TRBJ2-1; 8 bases agree with TRBD2. CDR3 size: 13 residues. Looked up from germline, CDR1 is KGHSH and CDR2 is LQKENI. The V and J ends lost 4 bases and 7 bases, in that order; junction bases with no gene match: 3. The CDR3 DNA reads TGTGCCAGCTCACAAGGCGGGAGGAATGAGCAGTTCTTC. This encodes CASSQGGRNEQFF.

In its sample, this clone ranks as medium-sized (0.01 to 0.1%). This rearrangement joins TRBV6-5 to TRBJ1-1; D might be TRBD1 (5 bases). Germline V gene data show CDR1 as MNHEY and CDR2 as SVGAGI. V was cut by 2 bases and J by 3 bases, with 13 bases left in between. This CDR3 comprises 15 residues. The CDR3 bases are TGTGCCAGCAGTTACGGAGTGGGGGAGGACACTGAAGCTTTCTTT. This sequence encodes CASSYGVGEDTEAFF.

The rearrangement links TRBV29-1 to TRBJ2-7, with 11 bases that match TRBD1. With V trimmed by 3 bases and J by 6 bases, 1 base remained unmatched. This CDR3 is 12 amino acids long. Per the germline V gene, CDR1 is SQVTM and CDR2 is ANQGSEA. CDR3 sequence reads: CSVEGTGGEQYF. Written as DNA, the CDR3 is TGCAGCGTTGAGGGGACAGGGGGCGAGCAGTACTTC.

The V call is TRBV6-6, the J call TRBJ1-3; 8 bases match TRBD1. The CDR3 runs to 16 residues. V trimming: 0 bases; J trimming: 4 bases; junction bases outside the gene matches: 5. Per the germline V gene, CDR1 is MNHNY and CDR2 is SVGAGI (reference sequence). The CDR3 protein is CASSYSGQGAGNTIYF. The CDR3 DNA is TGTGCCAGCAGTTACTCGGGGCAGGGGGCGGGAAACACCATATATTTT.

The V call is TRBV6-5, the J call TRBJ1-4, with a possible D match to TRBD1 (6 bases). The CDR3 runs to 15 residues. CDR1 MNHEY and CDR2 SVGAGI come from the germline V gene. The V and J ends lost 8 bases and 14 bases respectively, with 27 bases between them. The chain's CDR3 is CASRYRDKGVGGLFF. Here the CDR3 DNA reads TGTGCCAGCCGATACCGGGACAAGGGGGTTGGTGGGCTGTTTTTT.

This rearrangement joins TRBV28 to TRBJ2-1; 8 bases are shared with TRBD2. Trimming at V came to 6 bases and at J to 12 bases, leaving 13 bases not matched to a gene. Germline V gene lookup returns CDR1 MDHEN and CDR2 SYDVKM. There are 14 residues in the CDR3. CDR3: CASSLSGNWMGQFF. DNA of the CDR3: TGTGCCAGCAGCCTTAGCGGGAACTGGATGGGGCAGTTCTTC.

V usage is TRBV7-9 and J usage is TRBJ2-5, with D unresolved. Germline lookup yields CDR1 SEHNR and CDR2 FQNEAQ (reference sequence). Trimming removed 5 bases from V and 1 base from J, with 11 bases in between. This CDR3 spans 14 amino acids. CDR3 residues: CASSTYSSQETQYF. In DNA, the CDR3 is TGTGCCAGCAGCACTTACAGCAGCCAAGAGACCCAGTACTTC.

V usage is TRBV5-1 and J usage is TRBJ2-7; D is possibly TRBD2 (5 bases). V was clipped by 2 bases and J by 2 bases, with 11 bases between them. The CDR3 consists of 14 residues. The germline V gene has CDR1 SGHRS and CDR2 YFSETQ. DNA of the CDR3: TGCGCCAGCAGCTTAAGCGGAAACCCCTACGAGCAGTACTTC. Amino acids: CASSLSGNPYEQYF.

The chain is built from TRBV7-2 and TRBJ1-2, with D possibly matching TRBD1 (6 bases). The CDR3 is made up of 16 amino acids. V lost 5 bases to trimming and J lost 2 bases, with 18 bases between them. Germline V gene data show CDR1 as SGHTA and CDR2 as FQGNSA. The CDR3 sequence: CASSPRGGGLNYGYTF. CDR3 bases: TGTGCCAGCAGCCCCCGAGGGGGAGGGCTAAACTATGGCTACACCTTC.

V usage is TRBV6-5 and J usage is TRBJ2-7; 7 bases fit TRBD1. The J segment lost 5 bases and the V segment lost 3 bases, leaving 10 bases of the junction unmatched. The CDR3 totals 15 residues. Looked up from germline, CDR1 is MNHEY and CDR2 is SVGAGI. The CDR3 sequence: CASSYTTGYRDEQYF. The CDR3 nucleotides read TGTGCCAGCAGTTATACGACAGGGTATCGAGACGAGCAGTACTTC.

CDR3 DNA: TGTGCCAGCAGCGTAAGGGACAGGGCCTACGAGCAGTACTTC. Translation gives CASSVRDRAYEQYF. The chain has TRBV9 and TRBJ2-7, with 9 bases lining up with TRBD1. Germline-derived CDR1 and CDR2 are SGDLS and YYNGEE. CDR3 length: 14 amino acids. Unmatched junction bases numbered 1, after V lost 1 base and J lost 2 bases.